This passage covers 25 T cell receptor beta chains from one sample sequenced in a study of human T cells and chemical hapten exposure. The time point was: patch test 2, 6 weeks after DPC sensitization. The treatment is: therapeutic diphenylcyclopropenone sensitization with weekly scalp DPC. TCRdb ran MiXCR on the RACE reads and lists one entry per CDR3 protein. The data contain tens of thousands of distinct CDR3 sequences, around 9.3% of them singletons. Sequencing was performed on whole blood, taken in connection with sensitization to the hapten diphenylcyclopropenone (DPC). The receptor set was obtained from a woman aged 50 to 65 with alopecia areata. Some clones in this sample may be carry-over from other donors' samples.

This clonotype was seen only a few times. The rearrangement joins TRBV28 to TRBJ2-7; possibly TRBD2 for D (7 bases). CDR1 MDHEN and CDR2 SYDVKM come from the germline V gene. V was cut by 7 bases and J by 3 bases, with 19 bases left in between. This CDR3 is built from 15 residues. The CDR3 is CASNRGGGGRYEQYF. CDR3 in DNA: TGTGCCAGCAACCGAGGGGGGGGCGGCCGCTACGAGCAGTACTTC.

This clonotype was counted a few times. The rearrangement links TRBV18 to TRBJ1-5; 7 bases agree with TRBD1. The length of the CDR3 is 17 residues. The germline V gene has CDR1 KGHSH and CDR2 LQKENI. V trimming: 1 base; J trimming: 1 base; junction bases outside the gene matches: 7. DNA of the CDR3: TGTGCCAGCTCACCACAGGCAGGGGGAGTCAGCAATCAGCCCCAGCATTTT. Its protein is CASSPQAGGVSNQPQHF.

The chain employs TRBV29-1 and TRBJ2-1; no clear D. This CDR3 contains 16 residues. The ends were cut back, 2 bases at V and 4 bases at J, with 18 bases in the middle. CDR1 and CDR2 (germline): SQVTM, ANQGSEA. The CDR3 spells CSVESSGLTIYNEQFF. In DNA, the CDR3 is TGCAGCGTTGAATCGTCAGGCCTCACAATTTACAATGAGCAGTTCTTC.

This clonotype occurred many times. J is TRBJ2-2 and V is TRBV3-1; 7 nucleotides agree with TRBD2. Germline loops: CDR1 LGHDT, CDR2 YNNKEL (reference sequence). Germline trimming cut 1 base from V and 5 bases from J; bases unmatched to any gene: 1. There are 14 residues in the CDR3. The CDR3 sequence: CASSQGEGTGELFF. CDR3 sequence (DNA): TGTGCCAGCAGCCAAGGGGAGGGTACCGGGGAGCTGTTTTTT.

This clonotype came up many times. The gene calls are TRBV20-1 and TRBJ2-3, with D possibly TRBD2 on 6 matching bases. CDR1 DFQATT and CDR2 SNEGSKA come from the germline V gene (reference sequence). Trimming left V 1 base short and J 2 bases short, with 13 bases between. CDR3 length equals 15 residues. Here the CDR3 DNA reads TGCAGTGCTAGAGTAGGGGCTAGCGACACAGATACGCAGTATTTT. This codes for CSARVGASDTDTQYF.

The chain joins TRBV29-1 to TRBJ2-5; 10 bases match TRBD1. Trimming took 7 bases from V and 4 from J; bases not matched to a gene: 15. There are 16 residues in the CDR3. CDR1 is SQVTM, CDR2 ANQGSEA, per germline. CDR3 in DNA: TGCAGCGCCGCCACCGGGACAGGGGTGCCTAGAGAGACCCAGTACTTC. This sequence encodes CSAATGTGVPRETQYF.

This clonotype was seen ten or more times. V is TRBV21-1 and J is TRBJ2-5; the table assigns TRBD1, which was not confirmed against the DNA. TRBV21-1 is listed as a pseudogene. CDR3 size: 14 residues. The CDR3 region is CASSKKTGKETQYF. The CDR3 nucleotides read TGTGCCAGCAGCAAAAAAACAGGAAAAGAGACCCAGTACTTC.

Many counts were recorded for this clonotype. V is TRBV5-6 and J is TRBJ1-2; 10 bases agree with TRBD1. Trimming removed 4 bases from V and 4 bases from J; junction bases left unmatched: 7. In germline, CDR1 is SGHDT, CDR2 YYEEEE. The CDR3 sequence is 15 residues long. CDR3 DNA: TGTGCCAGCAGCCCCGGGACAGGGGATGTCTATGGCTACACCTTC. Translating gives CASSPGTGDVYGYTF. The full variable domain, with the rest looked up from reference TRBV5-6 and TRBJ1-2, is DAGVTQSPTHLIKTRGQQVTLRCSPKSGHDTVSWYQQALGQGPQFIFQYYEEEERQRGNFPDRFSGHQFPNYSSELNVNALLLGDSALYLCASSPGTGDVYGYTFGSGTRLTVV.

This clonotype was counted many times. This chain connects TRBV20-1 to TRBJ2-5; maybe TRBD2 (6 bases). CDR1 is DFQATT, CDR2 SNEGSKA, per germline (reference sequence). The CDR3 contains 11 residues. Deletions cut 4 bases from V and 6 bases from J, with 9 bases between. The CDR3 bases are TGCAGTGCTACTAGCGTGCAGACCCAGTACTTC. Residues: CSATSVQTQYF.

This clonotype was picked up a small number of times. The rearrangement links TRBV6-2 or TRBV6-3 to TRBJ1-5, with D maybe TRBD1 (6 bases). CDR1 and CDR2 (germline): MNHEY, SVGEGT. Trimming cost V 6 bases and J 1 base, with 16 bases left between them. The CDR3 is made up of 16 amino acids. CDR3 sequence (DNA): TGTGCCAGCAGACCATTCCAGGGGTTAAGCAATCAGCCCCAGCATTTT. This encodes CASRPFQGLSNQPQHF.

This clonotype was recorded a few times. This chain uses TRBV7-2 with TRBJ1-1, with 8 nucleotides matching TRBD1. CDR3 length: 16 residues. Per the germline V gene, CDR1 is SGHTA and CDR2 is FQGNSA. The V and J ends lost 1 base and 6 bases, in that order; junction bases with no gene match: 10. Here the CDR3 reads CASSLERTGLLAEAFF. The CDR3 nucleotides read TGTGCCAGCAGCTTAGAGCGGACAGGGCTTTTGGCTGAAGCTTTCTTT.

In its sample, this clonotype was seen once. The rearrangement uses TRBV27 and TRBJ2-7; D is unresolved. The CDR3 extends over 13 amino acids. CDR1 MNHEY and CDR2 SMNVEV come from the germline V gene (reference sequence). V was pared by 5 bases and J by 4 bases, with 12 bases between. CDR3 sequence reads: CASSPPGGYEQYF. CDR3 bases: TGTGCCAGCAGTCCCCCCGGCGGTTACGAGCAGTACTTC.

The V gene is TRBV18, the J gene TRBJ2-1; 8 bases are a match to TRBD2. This CDR3 spans 14 amino acids. Germline V gene sequence: CDR1 KGHSH, CDR2 LQKENI. Trimming took 8 bases from V and 0 from J; bases not matched to a gene: 3. The CDR3 coding sequence is TGTGCCAGCACCACTAGCGGCTCCTACAATGAGCAGTTCTTC. Translated: CASTTSGSYNEQFF.

This clonotype was observed many times. The rearrangement uses TRBV24-1 and TRBJ1-5; maybe TRBD1 (5 bases). Germline V lookup: CDR1 KGHDR, CDR2 SFDVKD. This CDR3 spans 16 amino acids. With 2 bases removed from V and 0 bases from J, the gap between germline ends came to 10 bases. The CDR3 DNA sequence: TGTGCCACCAGTGATTCAGACAGATATAGCAATCAGCCCCAGCATTTT. This gives the protein CATSDSDRYSNQPQHF.

This clonotype showed up many times. This sequence joins TRBV28 and TRBJ1-5; D gene ambiguous. The CDR3 is 14 residues long. The germline gives CDR1 MDHEN, CDR2 SYDVKM. Between the trimmed V and J ends, which lost 6 bases and 0 bases, there was a span of 9 bases. The CDR3 reads CASRGSVSNQPQHF. The DNA for the CDR3 is TGTGCCAGCAGGGGGTCGGTTAGCAATCAGCCCCAGCATTTT.

The sample holds many counts of this clonotype. This chain connects TRBV7-2 to TRBJ2-3; 8 nucleotides match TRBD1. V lost 5 bases and J lost 1; bases outside the gene matches: 5. Germline lookup yields CDR1 SGHTA and CDR2 FQGNSA. CDR3 length: 15 residues. CDR3 loop: CASSPQTGGTDTQYF. Written as DNA, the CDR3 is TGTGCCAGCAGCCCGCAGACAGGGGGCACAGATACGCAGTATTTT.

This clonotype has only a few counts. This chain uses TRBV28 with TRBJ2-7; D gene unclear. The CDR3 runs 13 residues. Germline V gene data show CDR1 as MDHEN and CDR2 as SYDVKM. V was trimmed by 2 bases and J by 4 bases, leaving 9 bases between them. CDR3 coding DNA: TGTGCCAGCAGTTTAACACAGCAATACGAGCAGTACTTC. Protein: CASSLTQQYEQYF.

The CDR3 protein is CASRAPGSGNQPQHF. CDR3 DNA: TGTGCCAGCAGGGCCCCAGGTTCTGGCAATCAGCCCCAGCATTTT. This chain uses TRBV28 with TRBJ1-5; no reliable D call. CDR1 is MDHEN and CDR2 is SYDVKM in the germline V gene. This CDR3 is 15 amino acids long. Trimming took 6 bases from V and 2 from J, leaving 14 bases between them.

In nucleotides, the CDR3 is TGCAGCGCGACTAGCGGGATCTCAGATACGCAGTATTTT. Its translation: CSATSGISDTQYF. This chain joins TRBV29-1 and TRBJ2-3, with 11 bases matching TRBD2. Trimming took 7 bases from V and 4 from J; bases not matched to a gene: 4. The germline V gene has CDR1 SQVTM and CDR2 ANQGSEA. This CDR3 has 13 residues.

This clonotype was recorded at least ten times. The chain has TRBV29-1 and TRBJ2-5; 7 bases are a match to TRBD2. The CDR3 loop spans 13 amino acids. Per germline, CDR1 SQVTM and CDR2 ANQGSEA. Trimming removed 6 bases from V and 5 bases from J; junction bases left unmatched: 9. CDR3 loop: CSVGGGPSETQYF. CDR3 bases: TGCAGCGTGGGGGGAGGGCCCTCGGAGACCCAGTACTTC.

This clonotype appeared many times. V usage is TRBV6-6 and J usage is TRBJ2-5; D is uncertain. Germline CDR1 MNHNY, CDR2 SVGAGI (reference sequence). The V and J ends lost 2 bases and 2 bases respectively, with 9 bases between them. This CDR3 has 14 amino acids. The CDR3 region has the DNA TGTGCCAGCAGTTACGGGCAAGTACAAGAGACCCAGTACTTC. Protein: CASSYGQVQETQYF.

Details on this clonotype: Given the absence of the conserved phenylalanine or tryptophan at the CDR3 end, a read error is likely. The DNA is left out, because the CDR3 cannot be placed on it with certainty; the CDR3 is given as TCRdb lists it. The genes are TRBV27 and TRBJ2-1; the table gives TRBD1 as D, unverified against the DNA. CDR1 and CDR2 from the germline V gene are MNHEY and SMNVEV (reference sequence). The length of the CDR3 is 8 amino acids, counting both ends. The CDR3 spells CASKGGPL.

V gene TRBV3-1 combines with J gene TRBJ2-1, with 7 bases matching TRBD2. The J segment lost 9 bases and the V segment lost 2 bases, leaving 4 bases of the junction unmatched. Germline assignment: CDR1 LGHDT and CDR2 YNNKEL (reference sequence). The CDR3 extends over 13 amino acids. CDR3 coding DNA: TGTGCCAGCAGCCAACGGACTAGGGCTGAGCAGTTCTTC. Translated: CASSQRTRAEQFF.

There are many counts of this clonotype. V usage is TRBV6-6 and J usage is TRBJ2-3, with 12 nucleotides matching TRBD2. CDR1 is MNHNY and CDR2 is SVGAGI in the germline V gene (reference sequence). V trimming: 4 bases; J trimming: 0 bases; junction bases outside the gene matches: 11. This CDR3 is 19 amino acids long. CDR3 nucleotides: TGTGCCAGCAGTTCCAAGACTAGCGGGAGAAGATCTAGCACAGATACGCAGTATTTT. Protein: CASSSKTSGRRSSTDTQYF.

This clonotype was observed at least ten times. This chain's CDR3 is CASSFTRESPYEQYF. For the CDR3, the DNA is TGCGCCAGCAGCTTTACACGGGAGTCCCCCTACGAGCAGTACTTC. The rearrangement uses TRBV5-1 and TRBJ2-7, with D maybe TRBD2 (6 bases). The CDR3 has 15 amino acids. In germline, CDR1 is SGHRS, CDR2 YFSETQ. V gave up 2 bases and J gave up 2 bases, with 14 bases separating them.